The rows below give T cell receptor beta chains drawn from one sample of a study of blood T cells in healthy people across ages. TCRdb redid the calling of the 5' RACE reads with MiXCR, one entry per CDR3 protein. The profile shows approximately 1.5 million distinct CDR3 sequences, about 35% of them singletons. The sample consisted of blood. The origin of the receptors is a woman aged 30 to 39 in good health. CDR3s include the opening cysteine and the closing phenylalanine or tryptophan. A D gene is named only where the DNA matches it firmly. Size is stated for part of the rows, as once, few or many counts, or as a class when the clone is expanded.

CDR3 protein	CDR3 DNA	J gene	D gene	V gene	clone size
CASSEDVSTDTQYF	TGCGCCAGCAGTGAAGACGTAAGCACAGATACGCAGTATTTT	TRBJ2-3	-	TRBV10-1	-
CASSPNRGDQPQHF	TGCGCCAGCAGCCCAAATCGAGGGGATCAGCCCCAGCATTTT	TRBJ1-5	-	TRBV4-1	few
CASRSLPLKETQYF	TGTGCCAGCAGATCATTACCCCTCAAAGAGACCCAGTACTTC	TRBJ2-5	-	TRBV27	-
CASSPGTSRSNQPQHF	TGTGCCAGCAGTCCCGGGACATCACGCAGCAATCAGCCCCAGCATTTT	TRBJ1-5	-	TRBV12-3/TRBV12-4	many
CASSPGGTTSYNEQFF	TGTGCCAGCAGCCCGGGCGGGACTACGTCCTACAATGAGCAGTTCTTC	TRBJ2-1	TRBD2	TRBV7-3	-
CSARDLRQFYEQYF	TGCAGTGCTAGAGATCTGAGGCAGTTTTATGAGCAGTACTTC	TRBJ2-7	-	TRBV20-1	-
CASSLKGAGSYEQYF	TGTGCCAGCAGCTTAAAGGGGGCAGGGTCCTACGAGCAGTACTTC	TRBJ2-7	TRBD1	TRBV7-2	-
CASSVGTVGTGELFF	TGTGCCAGCAGCGTAGGGACAGTGGGGACCGGGGAGCTGTTTTTT	TRBJ2-2	-	TRBV9	-
CASSRVGRVVRTNEKLFF	TGTGCCAGCAGCCGAGTGGGCAGGGTGGTGAGGACTAATGAAAAACTGTTTTTT	TRBJ1-4	-	TRBV7-2	-
CASSLRETRSNEQFF	TGTGCCAGCAGTTTGCGAGAGACTAGAAGTAATGAGCAGTTCTTC	TRBJ2-1	-	TRBV12-3/TRBV12-4	-
CATSPRRSDTQYF	TGTGCCACCAGCCCCCGACGGTCGGATACGCAGTATTTT	TRBJ2-3	-	TRBV15	many
CASSQDRLGREAFF	TGCGCCAGCAGCCAAGATCGGTTGGGCAGGGAAGCTTTCTTT	TRBJ1-1	-	TRBV4-1	-
CASKGAGYEQYF	TGTGCCAGCAAAGGGGCCGGCTACGAGCAGTACTTC	TRBJ2-7	-	TRBV27	few
CASSFPGTSGRRSEQYF	TGCGCCAGCAGCTTTCCCGGGACTAGCGGGCGACGGAGCGAGCAGTACTTC	TRBJ2-7	TRBD2	TRBV5-1	-
CASSSDSLGVYEQYF	TGTGCCAGCAGCTCCGACAGTCTAGGGGTCTACGAGCAGTACTTC	TRBJ2-7	-	TRBV5-4	many
CASSLTRGAGEQYF	TGTGCCAGCAGCTTAACGAGGGGCGCAGGGGAGCAGTACTTC	TRBJ2-7	-	TRBV7-2	few
CASSQSPFDRGTEAFF	TGCGCCAGCAGCCAAAGTCCTTTCGACAGGGGCACTGAAGCTTTCTTT	TRBJ1-1	TRBD1	TRBV4-1	few
CASSQVGGIYGYTF	TGTGCCAGCAGCCAAGTGGGCGGTATATATGGCTACACCTTC	TRBJ1-2	-	TRBV14	-
CASSQVIVGSGEQYF	TGCGCCAGCAGCCAAGTAATCGTAGGCAGCGGGGAGCAGTACTTC	TRBJ2-7	-	TRBV4-1	many
CASSQERESSYNEQFF	TGTGCCAGCAGCCAAGAGCGGGAGAGCTCCTACAATGAGCAGTTCTTC	TRBJ2-1	TRBD2	TRBV3-1	few
CSVVAGSYGYTF	TGCAGCGTTGTAGCAGGGAGCTATGGCTACACCTTC	TRBJ1-2	-	TRBV29-1	many
CASFEGQGFLLGYTF	TGCGCCAGCTTCGAAGGACAGGGTTTTCTCCTTGGCTACACCTTC	TRBJ1-2	TRBD1	TRBV5-1	-
CASSQEGRQINSPLHF	TGTGCCAGCAGCCAAGAAGGACGCCAGATTAATTCACCCCTCCACTTT	TRBJ1-6	-	TRBV4-2	few
CSALIRGTDYGYTF	TGCAGTGCCCTCATACGGGGAACAGACTATGGCTACACCTTC	TRBJ1-2	-	TRBV20-1	few
CAGSLGTENAEAFF	TGTGCCGGCAGCTTAGGGACAGAAAACGCTGAAGCTTTCTTT	TRBJ1-1	TRBD1	TRBV7-9	once
CASSQAGGGQFF	TGTGCCAGCAGCCAAGCAGGAGGTGGGCAGTTCTTC	TRBJ2-1	-	TRBV3-1	few
CASARDYGYTF	TGTGCCAGCGCCAGGGACTATGGCTACACCTTC	TRBJ1-2	-	TRBV6-1	-
CASSFGLAGGQDTQYF	TGTGCCAGCAGCTTTGGACTAGCGGGGGGGCAAGATACGCAGTATTTT	TRBJ2-3	TRBD2	TRBV7-7	few
CASSLREGESYEQYF	TGTGCCAGCAGCCTACGGGAGGGCGAGTCCTACGAGCAGTACTTC	TRBJ2-7	TRBD2	TRBV13	-
CASHTAGQETQYF	TGTGCCAGCCATACCGCAGGACAAGAGACCCAGTACTTC	TRBJ2-5	-	TRBV6-2/TRBV6-3	-
CASSRSTVALSGANVLTF	TGTGCCAGCAGCCGATCGACAGTCGCCCTCTCTGGGGCCAACGTCCTGACTTTC	TRBJ2-6	-	TRBV4-2	-
CASSFPGGGAAFQETQYF	TGTGCCAGCAGCTTCCCCGGGGGCGGGGCCGCCTTCCAAGAGACCCAGTACTTC	TRBJ2-5	-	TRBV7-6	-
CASSQTLSEGRRETQYF	TGTGCCAGCAGCCAGACCCTTTCGGAGGGGCGTAGGGAGACCCAGTACTTC	TRBJ2-5	-	TRBV11-2	few
CSARGWRGLALEQYF	TGCAGTGCTAGGGGGTGGAGGGGACTAGCGTTAGAGCAGTACTTC	TRBJ2-7	TRBD2	TRBV20-1	few
CASSFDGRQYPYEQYF	TGCGCCAGCAGCTTCGACGGACGCCAATACCCCTACGAGCAGTACTTC	TRBJ2-7	-	TRBV5-1	-
CDSSQGGQGLGYTF	TGTGACAGCAGCCAAGGGGGGCAGGGGTTGGGCTACACCTTC	TRBJ1-2	-	TRBV4-2	-
CASSLGRVREGDTQYF	TGTGCCAGCAGCTTAGGCAGGGTACGGGAGGGAGATACGCAGTATTTT	TRBJ2-3	TRBD2	TRBV7-9	-
CASSALGGAVYGYTF	TGTGCCAGCAGTGCCTTGGGGGGCGCCGTCTATGGCTACACCTTC	TRBJ1-2	-	TRBV28	few
CASSSEIQPQHF	TGTGCCAGCAGCTCGGAAATTCAGCCCCAGCATTTT	TRBJ1-5	-	TRBV7-9	-
CSARFPTAVNEQFF	TGCAGTGCTAGATTCCCGACAGCGGTTAATGAGCAGTTCTTC	TRBJ2-1	-	TRBV20-1	-
CASSQGEVRIVNQPQHF	TGCGCCAGCAGCCAAGGTGAGGTGCGGATTGTAAATCAGCCCCAGCATTTT	TRBJ1-5	-	TRBV4-1	-
CASSYSGGVTEAFF	TGTGCCAGCAGTTACTCGGGAGGGGTAACTGAAGCTTTCTTT	TRBJ1-1	-	TRBV6-5	few
CASSLSGSGGPETQYF	TGTGCCAGCAGTTTATCGGGTAGCGGGGGGCCTGAGACCCAGTACTTC	TRBJ2-5	TRBD2	TRBV27	few
CASSTEGTGELFF	TGCGCCAGCAGCACCGAGGGCACCGGGGAGCTGTTTTTT	TRBJ2-2	-	TRBV5-1	-
CSAGGTGSYEQYF	TGCAGTGCTGGCGGGACAGGGTCGTACGAGCAGTACTTC	TRBJ2-7	TRBD1	TRBV20-1	-
CASSQVQGEAYEQYF	TGCGCCAGCAGCCAAGTTCAGGGGGAGGCCTACGAGCAGTACTTC	TRBJ2-7	-	TRBV4-1	-
CASSLSARNGYTF	TGTGCCAGCAGTTTATCGGCCCGGAATGGCTACACCTTC	TRBJ1-2	-	TRBV27	many
CASSLPDSPKRETRYF	TGTGCCAGCAGTTTACCGGACAGCCCCAAGAGAGAGACCCGGTACTTC	TRBJ2-5	-	TRBV27	-
CAWTARIANYGYTF	TGTGCCTGGACCGCCAGGATAGCTAACTATGGCTACACCTTC	TRBJ1-2	-	TRBV30	-
CSATPGQGNTEAFF	TGCAGTGCTACCCCCGGGCAGGGGAACACTGAAGCTTTCTTT	TRBJ1-1	-	TRBV20-1	few
CATSDPTGGDGPQHF	TGTGCCACCAGTGACCCTACAGGGGGCGATGGCCCCCAGCATTTT	TRBJ1-5	TRBD1	TRBV24-1	few